The rows below give T cell receptor beta chains drawn from one sample of a study of CD8+ T cells in alopecia areata. Profiled with immunoSEQ multiplex PCR; TCRdb holds only in-frame clones, not every one. This table holds some 160,000 clones, about two thirds found once. The sequences come from CD4+ T cells sorted from blood, collected at week 4, from a patient treated with tofacitinib. The receptors shown here come from a human donor with alopecia areata. CDR3s include the opening cysteine and the closing phenylalanine or tryptophan. D genes are given only for firm matches.

d_call	v_call	j_call	cdr3_nt	cdr3_aa
-	TRBV29-1	TRBJ2-1	TGCAGCGTTGTTATCCCCAACCCCGGGCTAGCGAGGCGGTTCTTC	CSVVIPNPGLARRFF
-	TRBV15	TRBJ1-4	TGTGCCACCAGCAGAGATTTTGGGGGACTTCAACTGTTTTTT	CATSRDFGGLQLFF
-	TRBV6-5	TRBJ1-1	TGTGCCAGCAGTTACTCGATGAGGGAAGAAGCTTTCTTT	CASSYSMREEAFF
-	TRBV6-5	TRBJ2-7	TGTGCCAGCAGTTACCCAGCCACCTACGAGCAGTACTTC	CASSYPATYEQYF
-	TRBV30	TRBJ1-1	TGTGCCTGGAGTGACCCTCTGGGAGGGATGAACACTGAAGCTTTCTTT	CAWSDPLGGMNTEAFF
TRBD2	TRBV29-1	TRBJ2-7	TGCACCGGGGGGATTGAGGACGAGCAGTACTTC	CTGGIEDEQYF
-	TRBV12-5	TRBJ2-3	TGTGCTAGTGGTTTGGGGACGGGGCGCACAGATACGCAGTATTTT	CASGLGTGRTDTQYF
TRBD1	TRBV9	TRBJ2-7	TGTGCCAGCAGCTTCTTAGGGACAGGGTTTGGCGAGCAGTACTTC	CASSFLGTGFGEQYF
-	TRBV4-3	TRBJ1-5	TGCGCCAGCAGCGCTACCAGGGGTCAGCCCCAGCATTTT	CASSATRGQPQHF
TRBD1	TRBV29-1	TRBJ2-2	TGCAGCGTCGGGACAGGGTCCGGCGGGGAGCTGTTTTTT	CSVGTGSGGELFF